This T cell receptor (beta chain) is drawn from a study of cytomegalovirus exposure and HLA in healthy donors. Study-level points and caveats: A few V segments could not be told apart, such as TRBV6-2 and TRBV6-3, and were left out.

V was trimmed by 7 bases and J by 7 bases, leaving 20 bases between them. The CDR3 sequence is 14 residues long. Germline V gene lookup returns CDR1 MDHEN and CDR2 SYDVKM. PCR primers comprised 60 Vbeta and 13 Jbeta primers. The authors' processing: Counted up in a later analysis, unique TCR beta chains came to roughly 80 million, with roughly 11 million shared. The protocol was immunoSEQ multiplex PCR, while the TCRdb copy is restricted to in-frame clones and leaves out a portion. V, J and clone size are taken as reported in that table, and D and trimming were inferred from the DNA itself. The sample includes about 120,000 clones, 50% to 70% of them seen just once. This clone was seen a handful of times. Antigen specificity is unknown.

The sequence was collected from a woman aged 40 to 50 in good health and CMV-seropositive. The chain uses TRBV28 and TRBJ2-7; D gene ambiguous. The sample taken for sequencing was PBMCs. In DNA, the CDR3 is TGTGCCAGCACCCCGAATGGGCAGCCTCGAGAGCAGTACTTC. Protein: CASTPNGQPREQYF.